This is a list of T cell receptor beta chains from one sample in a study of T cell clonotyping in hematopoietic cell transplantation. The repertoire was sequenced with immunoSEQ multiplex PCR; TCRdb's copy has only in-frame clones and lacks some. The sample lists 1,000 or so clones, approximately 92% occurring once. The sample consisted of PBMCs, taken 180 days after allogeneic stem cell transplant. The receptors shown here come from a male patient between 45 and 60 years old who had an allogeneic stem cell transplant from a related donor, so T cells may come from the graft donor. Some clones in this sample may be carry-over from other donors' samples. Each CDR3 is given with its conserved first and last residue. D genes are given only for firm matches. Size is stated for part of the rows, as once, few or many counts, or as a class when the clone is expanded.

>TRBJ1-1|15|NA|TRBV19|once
TGTGCCAGTAGTTCCGGGGCCGTGGTGGACACTGAAGCTTTCTTT
CASSSGAVVDTEAFF
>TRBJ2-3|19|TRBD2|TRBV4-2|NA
TGTGCCAGCAGCCAAGATCAATCTAGCGGGGGCCTTAGCACAGATACGCAGTATTTT
CASSQDQSSGGLSTDTQYF
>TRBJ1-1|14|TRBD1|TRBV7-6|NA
TGTGCCAGCAGCTTAACTACAGGGGACACTGAAGCTTTCTTT
CASSLTTGDTEAFF
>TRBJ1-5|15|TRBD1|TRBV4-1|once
TGCGCCAGCAGCCAAGTCTTAGCAGGGGGACAGCCCCAGCATTTT
CASSQVLAGGQPQHF
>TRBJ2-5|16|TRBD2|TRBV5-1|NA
TGCGCCAGCAGCTCCACAAGTGGGACTAGCGGAGAGACCCAGTACTTC
CASSSTSGTSGETQYF
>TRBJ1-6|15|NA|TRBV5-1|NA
TGCGCCAGCAGCAGGGACGGATCATTAAATTCACCCCTCCACTTT
CASSRDGSLNSPLHF
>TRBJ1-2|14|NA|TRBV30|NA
TGTGCCTGGAGTGTATACAGATCTAACTATGGCTACACCTTC
CAWSVYRSNYGYTF
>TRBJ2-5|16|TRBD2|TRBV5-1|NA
TGCGCCAGCAGCTTCGCTAGCGGGAGTTCCGGGGAGACCCAGTACTTC
CASSFASGSSGETQYF
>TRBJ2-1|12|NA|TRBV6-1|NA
TGTGCCAGCAGCCCAAAGTACAATGAGCAGTTCTTC
CASSPKYNEQFF
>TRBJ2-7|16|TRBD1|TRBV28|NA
TGTGCCAGCAGTTTAAGGGGACAGAGTCCTTCCTACGAGCAGTACTTC
CASSLRGQSPSYEQYF
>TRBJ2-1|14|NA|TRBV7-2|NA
TGTGCCAGCAGCGGGCGCCCCGGTCAAGGGGAGCAGTTCTTC
CASSGRPGQGEQFF
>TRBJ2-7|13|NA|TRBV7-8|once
TGTGCCAGCAGCTTATCCCTCGACGCCGAGCAGTACTTC
CASSLSLDAEQYF
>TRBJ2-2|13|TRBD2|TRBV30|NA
TGTGCCTGGAGGACTAGCGGCACCGGGGAGCTGTTTTTT
CAWRTSGTGELFF